This T cell receptor (beta chain) was sequenced in a study of cytomegalovirus exposure and HLA in healthy donors (dated by TCRdb to between 2016 and 2019). Study-level background: An earlier analysis of under 600 of the donors reported 250 to 300 Gb of sequence data and 117 million unique TCR beta sequences from 150 million to 200 million T cells. Approximately 300 gigabases of sequencing data and 70 million to 100 million unique TCR sequences made up an early release that covered under 750 HLA-typed donors. Of the 350 to 450 genotyped donors, approximately 83% fell in the genetic ancestry cluster associated with self-reported Caucasian donors. The study aimed to test whether cataloging public T cell receptors could reveal signatures of past pathogen exposure. Using immunosequencing, the study profiled T cell repertoires from 500 to 800 subjects and related those repertoires to cytomegalovirus serostatus. In addition to the first cohort of about 650 subjects, a separate validation cohort of about 120 different subjects was used. High-throughput TCR immunosequencing, statistical association of individual TCRs with disease status, and machine learning were combined to predict cytomegalovirus infection status. To study patterns of TCR occurrence, a later analysis re-analyzed previously published TCR beta repertoires from 600 to 750 donors and added high-resolution HLA genotyping. The later analysis used no new phenotypic data to find candidate immune exposures, relying instead on TCR beta sequences and their occurrence across donors. An earlier analysis of roughly 580 of the donors used high-throughput TCR beta sequencing to judge whether each TCR beta V gene segment behaved as functional or pseudogenic. Alongside the repertoire data, information on donor age, sex, ethnicity and CMV serostatus was compiled. A later genetic analysis used genome-wide SNP genotypes for about 60% of the roughly 700 donors, treating that subset as a discovery cohort. Every repertoire in the discovery cohort had been generated on one and the same sequencing platform. Both class I and class II loci were covered by HLA typing, at four-digit resolution. The number of donors typed differed by locus, with roughly 620-640 for A, B, C, DRB1 and DQB1, around 560 for DQA1, approximately 570 for DPA1, and 400 to 490 for DPB1. Because of strong linkage in the cohort, roughly five DR-DQ haplotypes were treated as single units for association and clustering. Among about 410 genotyped donors of the cohort, an average of approximately 240,000 unique TCR beta nucleotide sequences was sequenced per donor, of which 15% to 20% were non-productive. The investigation overall reported the following: A total of fewer than 200 TCR beta chains were listed by the study as associated with cytomegalovirus. In an earlier analysis of approximately 600 of the donors, most TCR beta V segments were observed in productive rearrangements about 90% or about 30% of the time, broadly matching IMGT annotations. The classifier was reported to diagnose cytomegalovirus status with high specificity and sensitivity in both the original cohort and the validation cohort. A further reported finding was that TCR beta sequences accurately predicted the HLA-A and HLA-B alleles for most subjects in the first cohort. Presence/absence analyses assumed roughly uniform sequencing depth across donors, an assumption that may not hold. The cohort was sequenced for TCR beta chains only, and without alpha or paired-chain data the features that could be detected were limited. A later analysis reported that several top co-occurrence clusters appeared linked to parvovirus B19, influenza, CMV and Epstein-Barr virus. Linkage disequilibrium might explain the correlated functional status among segregating V segments, but an unknown experimental factor could not be ruled out. According to a later analysis, most CMV-associated TCR beta chains appeared to be HLA-restricted, and the HLA associations seemed to be driven largely by CMV exposure. Compared with equally common non-associated chains, HLA-associated TCR beta chains in a later analysis were more clonally expanded and had lower generation probabilities. A later analysis found that TCR association rates varied across HLA loci, with DRB1 alleles showing the most associated TCRs and HLA-C alleles the fewest. The only immune exposure information available for the cohort was CMV serostatus. According to the authors, the approach could potentially be generalized to other disease states and immunological phenotypes. Because counts were too low, more than 15 rarely observed V segments, including chromosome 9 orphons, were left out of the earlier analysis of about 620 of the donors. The sequencing pipeline was judged likely to have produced a cluster of highly shared sequence variants as a technical artifact. Most TCR sequences were observed very rarely across donors, whereas some public TCRs were present in many individuals. The 87-base-pair reads could not distinguish some IMGT-functional V segments, including TRBV6-2 and TRBV6-3, so those segments were excluded. Strong co-occurrence of HLA alleles, especially DR and DQ, made assigning TCR associations to individual alleles difficult. According to a later genetic analysis, donors in an Asian-associated ancestry cluster had fewer N-insertions in productive TCRs than the approximately 650-donor mean. Because HLA typing was unavailable for some donors at each locus, only the typed subset was used in association tests. A later genetic analysis associated a missense DCLRE1C variant with V-gene and J-gene trimming of TCR beta chains, and an independent cohort replicated the association. A few of the identified cytomegalovirus-associated TCR beta chains were confirmed in vitro to be specific for cytomegalovirus antigens. At a false discovery rate of 0.05, a later analysis linked under 20,000 TCR beta sequences to specific HLA alleles.

The library was obtained by the immunoSEQ multiplex PCR assay. The multiplex PCR relied on a mix of 60 forward primers for TCR Vbeta segments and 13 reverse primers for TCR Jbeta segments. The CDR3 region of rearranged TCR beta genes was amplified from genomic DNA by a multiplex PCR assay. On the Illumina HiSeq System, the amplified TCR beta libraries were sequenced as 87-base-pair reads. The original pipeline was this. A later analysis counted about 76 million unique TCR beta chains across the 500 to 850 repertoires, and some 12 million of these chains were shared by at least two donors. Raw reads were error-corrected and collapsed into unique sequences by a nearest-neighbor algorithm in which closely related sequences were merged to remove PCR and sequencing errors. V, D and J gene segments were assigned by aligning CDR3 sequences to IMGT reference sequences. Each retained sequence needed at least a six-nucleotide match to both a V gene segment and a J gene segment. Rearrangements were classified as productive when the CDR3 lacked stop codons and remained in frame with V and J, and all other rearrangements were classified as non-productive. CDR3 was defined by IMGT convention, running from the second conserved V-encoded cysteine to the conserved J-encoded phenylalanine. The earlier analysis of 550 to 650 of the donors excluded any sequence lacking an unambiguous match to a single V gene segment. An earlier analysis of approximately 590 of the donors called V segments functional above 56.7% productive rearrangements and segregating when the between-donor standard deviation exceeded 5%. A statistical classification framework was built to diagnose cytomegalovirus status from the catalog of TCR beta chain sequences. In a later analysis, TCR nucleotide sequences were compared against IMGT/GENE-DB human TR gene sequences so that V and J genes could be assigned. Using the TCRdist pipeline, a later analysis assigned CDR3 sequences along with most-parsimonious VDJ recombination scenarios. In a later analysis, every TCR beta chain was defined by the combination of its CDR3 amino acid sequence and its V-gene family, and reads without a unique V-gene family were dropped. A later analysis removed 500 to 600 highly shared, low-generation-probability nucleotide sequences to deal with suspected cross-contamination and a sequencing artifact. In a later analysis, a clonal expansion index was calculated for each public chain from normalized within-repertoire ranks of inferred template counts. Generation probabilities in a later analysis came from a VDJ recombination model fitted to out-of-frame rearrangements, and those results were checked against IGoR. In a later analysis, TCR-TCR, TCR-HLA and TCR-CMV co-occurrence was scored with hypergeometric tests, and a repertoire-size bias correction was applied to TCR pairs. False discovery rates were estimated in a later analysis by permuting HLA or CMV assignments 20 times. In a later analysis, co-occurring TCRs were grouped using DBSCAN, with TCRdist sequence similarity added in when clustering inside HLA-allele-positive subsets. Repertoires with fewer than 30,000 or more than 120,000 public chains, plus five repertoires with anomalous nucleotide sharing, were excluded from co-occurrence clustering. The immuneACCESS repertoire file appears here via TCRdb, limited to in-frame rearrangements. These files lack a portion of the clones; in checked studies, under half of the deficit traces to unresolved V genes, and the cause of the others is not known. That table is the source of V, J and clone size, and D and trimming were worked out from the DNA. The sample table shows around 200,000 clones, and 75% to 85% are seen once. 2.7% of the sample is taken by the ten largest.

The cohort comprised approximately 700 healthy bone marrow donors. Cohort members were all nominally healthy when sampled, although unrecorded immune exposures were likely present. The donor was CMV seropositive and belonged to the group of 250 to 300 seropositive cohort members. Each donor provided a peripheral blood sample, and peripheral blood mononuclear cells were used for TCR beta sequencing. Genomic DNA extraction from the blood cell samples was performed with the Qiagen DNeasy Blood Extraction Kit. As for this clone: What antigen it recognizes has not been identified. No base quality values were provided; no much bigger clone lies one nucleotide off.

Including cysteine and phenylalanine, the CDR3 has 16 amino acids. Just CDR3 DNA is preserved here, 48 bases in frame from base 1. V loses 0 bases, J loses 2 bases, and the germline ends lie 14 bases apart. Via the germline V gene, CDR1 is SGHRS and CDR2 YFSETQ. The receptor comes from a woman in her fifties or sixties in good health and CMV-seropositive. In this chain, TRBV5-1 is recombined with TRBJ1-2; no D gene is confidently identified. Specimen: PBMCs. The DNA sequence follows: TGCGCCAGCAGCTTGGGCTCGGGAGAGATAAACTATGGCTACACCTTC. This is translated as CASSLGSGEINYGYTF.